A selection of T cell receptor beta chains follows, all from one sample in a study of blood T cell repertoires in COVID-19. TCRdb keeps only in-frame clones here, not all; method: immunoSEQ multiplex PCR. The repertoire consists of under 450,000 clones, with 70% to 90% occurring once and the leading ten covering roughly 1.4%. The specimen was peripheral blood. The source of these receptors is a woman aged 40 to 55 with COVID-19, enrolled during active disease. Each CDR3 is given with its conserved first and last residue. A D gene is named only where the DNA matches it firmly. Some rows mark clone size as missing; the rest say once, few, many or name a class of expanded clone.

j_call clone_size v_call d_call cdr3_nt cdr3_aa
TRBJ1-1 NA TRBV27 NA TGTGCCAGCGCCCAGGGGTTTTTGAACACTGAAGCTTTCTTT CASAQGFLNTEAFF
TRBJ2-7 NA TRBV3-1/TRBV3-2 TRBD2 TGTGCCAGCAGCCGTAAGCTGCAGGGACTAGCGGGAGAAGGATACGAGCAGTACTTC CASSRKLQGLAGEGYEQYF
TRBJ2-7 NA TRBV4-1 NA TGCGCCAGCAGCCAAGGTACAGATCGGGGCGAGCAGTACTTC CASSQGTDRGEQYF
TRBJ1-1 NA TRBV6-5 NA TGTGCCAGCAGAGTTACAGGGTTTGGGGGCACTGAAGCTTTCTTT CASRVTGFGGTEAFF
TRBJ1-6 NA TRBV18 NA TGTGCCAGCTCACCACCGAACGCCAAGGAGGATTCACCCCTCCACTTT CASSPPNAKEDSPLHF
TRBJ2-3 NA TRBV4-1 TRBD2 TGCGCCAGCAGCCCCTCCCGACTAGCGACCGAGAAGTATTTT CASSPSRLATEKYF
TRBJ1-6 once TRBV6-5 NA TGTGCCAGCAGTACTCCAGTCCCAACAGGGTCACCCCTCCACTTT CASSTPVPTGSPLHF
TRBJ2-1 NA TRBV7-9 NA TGTGCCAGCAGCCCGTCCACAGGCCAGTTCTTC CASSPSTGQFF
TRBJ1-1 NA TRBV6-6 NA TGTGCCAGCAGTGACACTCTCGGCACTGAAGCTTTCTTT CASSDTLGTEAFF
TRBJ1-6 NA TRBV7-2 TRBD1 TGTGCCGGGCAGGGGACAGGGGATTCACCCCTCCACTTT CAGQGTGDSPLHF
TRBJ1-2 few TRBV19 NA TGTGCCAGTAGTATAGAGGGAGGGAACCTCTATGGCTACACCTTC CASSIEGGNLYGYTF
TRBJ1-2 NA TRBV7-9 NA TGTGCCAGCAGCTTAGGAGACTATGGCTACACCTTC CASSLGDYGYTF
TRBJ2-1 few TRBV6-5 NA TGTGCCATCGAGAGGGGGGAGGGGAGGGATGAGCAGTTCTTC CAIERGEGRDEQFF
TRBJ2-7 NA TRBV5-6 TRBD2 TGTGCCAGCAGGTCCTGGCGACTAGCTAATACCTACGAGCAGTACTTC CASRSWRLANTYEQYF
TRBJ1-1 NA TRBV7-9 NA TGTGCCAGCAGCCCCCTCCGGGGGACGAACACTGAAGCTTTCTTT CASSPLRGTNTEAFF
TRBJ2-2 NA TRBV11-2 NA TGTGCCAGCAGCTCGGTGCGGGGAGCCGGGGAGCTGTTTTTT CASSSVRGAGELFF
TRBJ1-1 NA TRBV6-5 TRBD1 TGTGCCAGCAGGGCGGTAGGGGGCTCCTACACTGAAGCTTTCTTT CASRAVGGSYTEAFF
TRBJ2-7 NA TRBV27 NA TGTGCCAGCACCGGGACTCACACCTACGAGCAGTACTTC CASTGTHTYEQYF
TRBJ1-1 NA TRBV7-2 TRBD1 TGTGCCAGCAGTTTTACCGGGACAGTCCTAGGCACTGAAGCTTTCTTT CASSFTGTVLGTEAFF
TRBJ2-6 NA TRBV19 TRBD1 TGTGCCAGTAGTGAAGACAGGGGACCTGGGGCCAACGTCCTGACTTTC CASSEDRGPGANVLTF
TRBJ2-5 NA TRBV28 NA TGTGCCAGCAGTTTAAGGAGGAGGACCCAGTACTTC CASSLRRRTQYF
TRBJ2-5 NA TRBV12-5 NA TGTGCTAGTGCACTAAGCGGGGAGACCCAGTACTTC CASALSGETQYF
TRBJ1-1 NA TRBV25-1 NA TGTGCCAGCACCCCCCCCAGGGTGCAGGTTACTGAAGCTTTCTTT CASTPPRVQVTEAFF
TRBJ1-1 NA TRBV7-3 NA TGTGCCAGCAGCTTAGGGAGGACGAGGACTCCCACTGAAGCTTTCTTT CASSLGRTRTPTEAFF
TRBJ2-6 NA TRBV30 NA TGTGCCTGGAGTAGTAGTCCTGGGGCCAACGTCCTGACTTTC CAWSSSPGANVLTF
TRBJ2-3 few TRBV28 NA TGTGCCAGCAGTTTTCGTCAATGGAACACAGATACTGGTTTT CASSFRQWNTDTGF
TRBJ1-4 few TRBV30 NA TGTGCCTGGAGCCCTGGGCAGGGGATTGGAAAACTGTTTTTT CAWSPGQGIGKLFF
TRBJ2-7 NA TRBV7-8 NA TGTGCCAGCAGCTTAAGAGGAGGTACCTACGAGCAGTACTTC CASSLRGGTYEQYF
TRBJ2-3 NA TRBV7-3 TRBD1 TGTGCCAGCAGCTCGGGACAGGGGTCAGATACGCAGTATTTT CASSSGQGSDTQYF
TRBJ1-2 once TRBV3-1/TRBV3-2 TRBD1 TGTGCCAGCAGCCATACAACAGGGGGACGGGGCTACACCTTC CASSHTTGGRGYTF
TRBJ2-3 NA TRBV4-1 NA TGCGCCAGCAGCCAAAGGAGGAGCACAGATACGCAGTATTTT CASSQRRSTDTQYF
TRBJ1-6 once TRBV19 NA TGTGCCAGTATTGAGAGAGGGGGAAATTCACCCCTCCACTTT CASIERGGNSPLHF
TRBJ2-2 NA TRBV7-3 TRBD2 TGTGCCAGCAGCTTAATTCCCAGCGGGGGAACCGGGGAGCTGTTTTTT CASSLIPSGGTGELFF
TRBJ1-2 NA TRBV28 TRBD1 TGTGCCACGCTCGGGACAGGGGGCGCCTATGGCTACACCTTC CATLGTGGAYGYTF
TRBJ1-1 NA TRBV6-6 TRBD1 TGTGCCAGCAGTTCTCGGGGACAGGGCGGCACTGAAGCTTTCTTT CASSSRGQGGTEAFF
TRBJ2-5 NA TRBV9 TRBD2 TGTGCCAGCAGCGTCACAGGACTAGCTGGAGAGACCCAGTACTTC CASSVTGLAGETQYF
TRBJ2-1 NA TRBV5-4 NA TGTGCCAGCAGCGAGGGACTGCTGGGGGAGCAGTTCTTC CASSEGLLGEQFF
TRBJ2-7 NA TRBV6-6 TRBD1 TGTGCCAGCAGTCCGCCACAGGACAGGGGGGCGCCTCGGTCCTACGAGCAGTACTTC CASSPPQDRGAPRSYEQYF
TRBJ2-7 NA TRBV3-1/TRBV3-2 NA TGTGCCAGCAGCTCCCTTATTAGAGAGCAGTACTTC CASSSLIREQYF
TRBJ1-2 NA TRBV7-9 NA TGTGCCAGCAGCTCCAGGGGACAAGCTAACTATGGCTACACCTTC CASSSRGQANYGYTF
TRBJ2-4 NA TRBV5-4 NA TGTGCCAGCAGCTCAGGACAGTGGGGGGCCAAAAACATTCAGTACTTC CASSSGQWGAKNIQYF
TRBJ1-1 few TRBV12-3/TRBV12-4 NA TGTGCCAGCAGTTTAAAAGGGGACACTGAAGCTTTCTTT CASSLKGDTEAFF
TRBJ1-4 NA TRBV18 NA TGTGCCAGCTCACTTATACAGGGACCTAATGAAAAACTGTTTTTT CASSLIQGPNEKLFF